This TCR beta chain was obtained from a study of T cells in Graves' hyperthyroidism and ophthalmopathy. Background on the study: Blood was drawn when the patient was first diagnosed and still untreated. Findings and limits, study-wide: Most thyroid clonotypes expanded above 0.001 were also detected in blood.

Amplified TCR beta CDR3 regions came from RNA transcripts. The HTBI primer set drove a first-round RT-PCR of the TCR CDR3. Using its own MiXCR run on the multiplex PCR reads, TCRdb lists one record per CDR3 protein. Of hundreds of thousands of distinct CDR3 sequences listed, over 12% are singletons. This clonotype was observed many times. Its antigen is undetermined. This CDR3 region has 14 residues. V lost 0 bases to trimming and J lost 8 bases, with 11 bases between them. Germline CDR1 reads GTSNPN; CDR2 reads SVGIG (reference sequence). Duration under 3 months, a NOSPECS grade of at least 4, and a Clinical Activity Score of at least 3 characterized the ophthalmopathy patients. The authors took PBMCs from 7.5 to 10 ml fresh peripheral blood.

V and J are TRBV30 and TRBJ1-6; D gene ambiguous. The sequencing input was blood. This TCR was sampled from a man in his late teens or twenties with Graves' ophthalmopathy. CDR3 bases: TGTGCCTGGAGTGTCTTGGATAGGGATTCACCCCTCCACTTT. It translates to CAWSVLDRDSPLHF.